This paragraph reports one T cell receptor (beta chain). The study drew donors from healthy Caucasian individuals in Russia aged about 6 to 100. This sample was included in a study of blood T cells in healthy people across ages. PCR was performed a second time for about 7 to 12 cycles using a sample-barcoded 5' primer and a J-beta primer mix. TCRdb reprocessed the 5' RACE reads via MiXCR and lists one record per CDR3 protein. The sample includes 650,000 to 1,000,000 distinct CDR3 sequences, around 50% of them seen just once. The germline gives CDR1 SGHDT, CDR2 YYEEEE. V dropped 5 bases and J dropped 6 bases, with 18 bases sitting between them. CDR3 length: 14 amino acids.

This sequence originates from a man older than 75 in good health. This rearrangement joins TRBV5-6 to TRBJ2-7; D call uncertain. Sequencing used blood. The CDR3 spells CASSPFRLPGEQYF. CDR3 sequence (DNA): TGTGCCAGCAGTCCCTTTCGACTTCCGGGCGAGCAGTACTTC.